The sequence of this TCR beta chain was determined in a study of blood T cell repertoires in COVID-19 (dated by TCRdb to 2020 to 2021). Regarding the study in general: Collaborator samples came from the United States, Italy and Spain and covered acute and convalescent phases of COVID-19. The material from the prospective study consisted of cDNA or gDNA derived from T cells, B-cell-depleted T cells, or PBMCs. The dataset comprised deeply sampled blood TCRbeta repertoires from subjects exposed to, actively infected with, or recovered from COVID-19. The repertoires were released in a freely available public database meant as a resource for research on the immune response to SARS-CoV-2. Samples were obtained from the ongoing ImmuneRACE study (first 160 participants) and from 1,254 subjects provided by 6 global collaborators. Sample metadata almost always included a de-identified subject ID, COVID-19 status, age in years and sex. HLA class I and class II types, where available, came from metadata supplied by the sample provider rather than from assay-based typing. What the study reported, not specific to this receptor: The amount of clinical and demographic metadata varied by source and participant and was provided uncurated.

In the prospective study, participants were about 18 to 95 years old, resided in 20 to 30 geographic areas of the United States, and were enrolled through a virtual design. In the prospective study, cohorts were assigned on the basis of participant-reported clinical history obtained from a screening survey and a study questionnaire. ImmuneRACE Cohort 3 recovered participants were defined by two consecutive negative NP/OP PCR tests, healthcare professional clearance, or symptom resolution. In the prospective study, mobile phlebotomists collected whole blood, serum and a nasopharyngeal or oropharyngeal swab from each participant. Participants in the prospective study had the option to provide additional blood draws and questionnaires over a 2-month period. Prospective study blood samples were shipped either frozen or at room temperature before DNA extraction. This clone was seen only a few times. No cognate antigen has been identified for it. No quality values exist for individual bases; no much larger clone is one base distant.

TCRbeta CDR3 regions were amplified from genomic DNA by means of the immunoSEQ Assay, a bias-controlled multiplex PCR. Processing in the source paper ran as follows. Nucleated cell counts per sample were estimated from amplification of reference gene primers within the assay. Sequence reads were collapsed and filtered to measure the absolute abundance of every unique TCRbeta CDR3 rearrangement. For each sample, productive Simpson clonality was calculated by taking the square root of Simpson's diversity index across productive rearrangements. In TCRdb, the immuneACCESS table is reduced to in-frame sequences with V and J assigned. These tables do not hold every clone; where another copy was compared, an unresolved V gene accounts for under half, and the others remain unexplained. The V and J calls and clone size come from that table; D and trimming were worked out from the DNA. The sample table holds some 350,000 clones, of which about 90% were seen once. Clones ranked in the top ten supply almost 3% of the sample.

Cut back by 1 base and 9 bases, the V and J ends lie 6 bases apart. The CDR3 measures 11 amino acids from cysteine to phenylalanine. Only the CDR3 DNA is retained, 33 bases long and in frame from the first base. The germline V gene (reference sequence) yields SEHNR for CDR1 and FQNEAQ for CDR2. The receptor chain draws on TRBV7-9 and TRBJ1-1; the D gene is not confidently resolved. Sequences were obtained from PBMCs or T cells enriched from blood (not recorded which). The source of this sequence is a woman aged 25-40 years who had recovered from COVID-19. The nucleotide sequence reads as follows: TGTGCCAGCAGCTTAGACAGCAAAGCTTTCTTT. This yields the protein CASSLDSKAFF.